This T cell receptor beta chain emerged from a study of T-cell reconstitution after alpha-beta-depleted transplantation in children. With regard to this clonotype: Its antigen is not identified.

Study observations and caveats: Some patients owed their high day-60 TCRbeta diversity to surviving recipient T cells and thymic progenitors.

The CDR3 length is 16 residues. Germline CDR1 is SGHVS and CDR2 is FNYEAQ. V was shortened by 5 bases and J by 0 bases, with 14 bases between the two germline ends. Unique molecular identifiers were used to barcode this TCRbeta library. TCRdb independently ran MiXCR on the PCR reads; one entry per CDR3 protein. This table has approximately 1,000,000 distinct CDR3 sequences, about 31% appearing once. The genes are TRBV7-6 and TRBJ1-5, with a weak D call TRBD1 (5 bases). The receptor was isolated from a boy younger than two who had a stem cell transplant for SCID, so the T cells may come from the graft donor. This material consisted of PBMCs, mostly from graft donor cells, taken 360 days after TCRalphabeta/CD19-depleted stem cell transplant. Written as DNA, the CDR3 is TGTGCCAGCAGCCAGGGCGGGGGTTATAGCAATCAGCCCCAGCATTTT. Encoded protein: CASSQGGGYSNQPQHF.